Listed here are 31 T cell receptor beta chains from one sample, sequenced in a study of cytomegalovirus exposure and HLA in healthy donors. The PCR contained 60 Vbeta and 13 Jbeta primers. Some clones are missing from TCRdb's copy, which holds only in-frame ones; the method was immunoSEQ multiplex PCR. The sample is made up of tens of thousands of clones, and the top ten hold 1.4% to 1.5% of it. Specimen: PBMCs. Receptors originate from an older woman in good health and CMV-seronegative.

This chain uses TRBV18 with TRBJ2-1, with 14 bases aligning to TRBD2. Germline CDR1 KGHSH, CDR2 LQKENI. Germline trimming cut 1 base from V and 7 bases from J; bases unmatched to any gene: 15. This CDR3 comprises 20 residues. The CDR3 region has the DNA TGTGCCAGCTCACCACTGGCCAGCAGAGAGACTAGCGGGAGGGGAAATGAGCAGTTCTTC. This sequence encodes CASSPLASRETSGRGNEQFF.

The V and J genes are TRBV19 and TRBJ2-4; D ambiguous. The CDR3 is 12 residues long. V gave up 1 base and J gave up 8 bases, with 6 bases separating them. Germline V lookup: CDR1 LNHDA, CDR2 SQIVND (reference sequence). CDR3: CASSIGGHIQYF. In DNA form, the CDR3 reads TGTGCCAGTAGTATAGGTGGGCACATTCAGTACTTC.

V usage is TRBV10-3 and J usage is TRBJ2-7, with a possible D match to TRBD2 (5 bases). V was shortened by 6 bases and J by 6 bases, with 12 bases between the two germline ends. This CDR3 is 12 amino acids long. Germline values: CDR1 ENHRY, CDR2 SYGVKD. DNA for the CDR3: TGTGCCATCAGAGGACTCGATGTCGAGCAGTACTTC. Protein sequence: CAIRGLDVEQYF.

The CDR3 reads CASRPTGGIETQYF. CDR3 DNA sequence: TGTGCCAGCAGACCGACAGGGGGGATTGAGACCCAGTACTTC. The V call is TRBV25-1, the J call TRBJ2-5; 9 nucleotides match TRBD1. This CDR3 has 14 amino acids. V lost 6 bases, J lost 5 bases, and 7 bases stayed unmatched. Germline assignment: CDR1 MGHDK and CDR2 SYGVNS. The whole variable domain, filled in from reference TRBV25-1 and TRBJ2-5, reads EADIYQTPRYLVIGTGKKITLECSQTMGHDKMYWYQQDPGMELHLIHYSYGVNSTEKGDLSSESTVSRIRTEHFPLTLESARPSHTSQYLCASRPTGGIETQYFGPGTRLLVL.

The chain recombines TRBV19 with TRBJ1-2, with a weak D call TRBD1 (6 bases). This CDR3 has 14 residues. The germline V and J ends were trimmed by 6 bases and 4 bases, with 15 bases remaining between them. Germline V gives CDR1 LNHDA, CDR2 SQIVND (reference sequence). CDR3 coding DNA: TGTGCCAGTAGACCTAAGGGGGGGATCTATGGCTACACCTTC. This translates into CASRPKGGIYGYTF.

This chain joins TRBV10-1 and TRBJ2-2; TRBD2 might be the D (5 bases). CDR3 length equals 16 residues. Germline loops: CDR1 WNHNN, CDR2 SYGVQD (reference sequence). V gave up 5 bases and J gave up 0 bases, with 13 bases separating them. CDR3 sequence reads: CASSSRGYPNTGELFF. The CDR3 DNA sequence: TGCGCCAGCAGTTCCCGGGGTTACCCGAACACCGGGGAGCTGTTTTTT.

CDR3 bases: TGTGCCTGGAGTAGCCCCCTGTTGCTGTTTTTT. Amino acid sequence: CAWSSPLLLFF. The rearrangement uses TRBV30 and TRBJ2-2; D is unresolved. V dropped 2 bases and J dropped 13 bases, with 11 bases sitting between them. CDR3 length: 11 amino acids. The germline CDR1 and CDR2 sequences are GTSNPN and SVGIG (reference sequence).

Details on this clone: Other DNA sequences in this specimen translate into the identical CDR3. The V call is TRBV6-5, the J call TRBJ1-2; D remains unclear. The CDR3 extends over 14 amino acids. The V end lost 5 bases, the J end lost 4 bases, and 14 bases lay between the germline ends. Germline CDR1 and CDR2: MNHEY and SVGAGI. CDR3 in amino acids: CASSPADIPYGYTF. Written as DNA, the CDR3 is TGTGCCAGCAGTCCTGCCGACATTCCCTATGGCTACACCTTC.

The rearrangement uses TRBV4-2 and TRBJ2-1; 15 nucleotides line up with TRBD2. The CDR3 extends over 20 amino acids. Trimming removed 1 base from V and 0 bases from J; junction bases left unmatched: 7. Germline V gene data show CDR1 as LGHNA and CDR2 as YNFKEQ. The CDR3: CASSQVGLAGGKSSYNEQFF. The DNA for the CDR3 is TGTGCCAGCAGCCAAGTGGGACTAGCGGGAGGAAAAAGCTCCTACAATGAGCAGTTCTTC.

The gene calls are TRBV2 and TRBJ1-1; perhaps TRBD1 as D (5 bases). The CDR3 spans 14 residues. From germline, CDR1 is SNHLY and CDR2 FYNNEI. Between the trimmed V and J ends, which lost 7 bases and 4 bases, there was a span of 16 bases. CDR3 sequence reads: CASTAGLMSTEAFF. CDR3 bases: TGTGCCAGCACGGCAGGGCTCATGAGCACTGAAGCTTTCTTT.

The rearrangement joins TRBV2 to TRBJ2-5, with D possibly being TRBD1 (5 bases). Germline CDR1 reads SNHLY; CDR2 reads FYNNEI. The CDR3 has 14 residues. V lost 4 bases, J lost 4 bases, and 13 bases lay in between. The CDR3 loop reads CASSGQGRRETQYF. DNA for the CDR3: TGTGCCAGCAGTGGGCAGGGAAGGAGAGAGACCCAGTACTTC.

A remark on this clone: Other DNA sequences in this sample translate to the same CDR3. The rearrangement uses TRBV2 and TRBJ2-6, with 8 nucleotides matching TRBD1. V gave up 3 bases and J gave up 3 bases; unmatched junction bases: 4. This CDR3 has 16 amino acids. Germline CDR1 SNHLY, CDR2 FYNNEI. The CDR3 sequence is CASSEQGALGANVLTF. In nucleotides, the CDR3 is TGTGCCAGCAGTGAGCAGGGGGCGCTTGGGGCCAACGTCCTGACTTTC.

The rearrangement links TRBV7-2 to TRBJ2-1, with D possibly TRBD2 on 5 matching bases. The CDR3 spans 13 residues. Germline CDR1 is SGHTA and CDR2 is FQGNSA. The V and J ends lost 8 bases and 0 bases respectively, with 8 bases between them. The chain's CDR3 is CASRAVSYNEQFF. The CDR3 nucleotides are TGTGCCAGCCGAGCGGTCTCCTACAATGAGCAGTTCTTC.

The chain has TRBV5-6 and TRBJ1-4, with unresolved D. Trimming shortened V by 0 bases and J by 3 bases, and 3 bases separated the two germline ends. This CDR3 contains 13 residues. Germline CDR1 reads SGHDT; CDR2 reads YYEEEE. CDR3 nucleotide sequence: TGTGCCAGCAGCTTGGCGGCTAATGAAAAACTGTTTTTT. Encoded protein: CASSLAANEKLFF.

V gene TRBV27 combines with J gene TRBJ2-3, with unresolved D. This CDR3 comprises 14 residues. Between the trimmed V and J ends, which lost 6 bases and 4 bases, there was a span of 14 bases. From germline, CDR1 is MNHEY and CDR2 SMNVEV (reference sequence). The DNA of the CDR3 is TGTGCCAGCAGACGCGGTCAAGTGGCAGATACGCAGTATTTT. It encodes CASRRGQVADTQYF.

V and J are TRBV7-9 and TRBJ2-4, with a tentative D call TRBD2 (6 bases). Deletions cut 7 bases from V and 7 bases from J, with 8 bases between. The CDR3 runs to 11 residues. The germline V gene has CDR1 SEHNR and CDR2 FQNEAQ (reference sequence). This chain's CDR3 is CASMEGNIQYF. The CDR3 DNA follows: TGTGCCAGCATGGAGGGGAACATTCAGTACTTC.

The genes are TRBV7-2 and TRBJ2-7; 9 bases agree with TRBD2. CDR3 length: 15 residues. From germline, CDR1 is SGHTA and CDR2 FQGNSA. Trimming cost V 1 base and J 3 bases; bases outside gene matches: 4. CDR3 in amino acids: CASSLEGLAFYEQYF. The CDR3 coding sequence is TGTGCCAGCAGCTTAGAGGGACTAGCTTTCTACGAGCAGTACTTC.

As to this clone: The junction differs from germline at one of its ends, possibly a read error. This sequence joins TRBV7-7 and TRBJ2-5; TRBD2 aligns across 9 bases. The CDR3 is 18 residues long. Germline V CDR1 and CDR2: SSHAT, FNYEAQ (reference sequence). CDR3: CASSLAPPAGGITETQYF. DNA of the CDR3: TGTGCTAGCAGCTTAGCTCCCCCAGCGGGAGGTATAACAGAGACCCAGTACTTC.

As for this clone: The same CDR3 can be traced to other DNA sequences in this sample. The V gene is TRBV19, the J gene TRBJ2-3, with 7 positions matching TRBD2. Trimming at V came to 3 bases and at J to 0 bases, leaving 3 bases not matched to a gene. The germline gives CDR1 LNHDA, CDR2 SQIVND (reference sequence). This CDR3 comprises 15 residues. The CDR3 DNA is TGTGCCAGTAGTATCGGTAGCGGGAGCACAGATACGCAGTATTTT. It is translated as CASSIGSGSTDTQYF.

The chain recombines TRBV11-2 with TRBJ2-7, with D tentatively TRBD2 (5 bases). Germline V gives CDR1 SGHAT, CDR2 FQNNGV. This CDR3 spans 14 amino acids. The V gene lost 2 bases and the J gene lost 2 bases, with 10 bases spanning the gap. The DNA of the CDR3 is TGTGCCAGCAGCTTATCGGACGGGACCTACGAGCAGTACTTC. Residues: CASSLSDGTYEQYF. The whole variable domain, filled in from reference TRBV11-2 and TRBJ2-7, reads EAGVAQSPRYKIIEKRQSVAFWCNPISGHATLYWYQQILGQGPKLLIQFQNNGVVDDSQLPKDRFSAERLKGVDSTLKIQPAKLEDSAVYLCASSLSDGTYEQYFGPGTRLTVT.

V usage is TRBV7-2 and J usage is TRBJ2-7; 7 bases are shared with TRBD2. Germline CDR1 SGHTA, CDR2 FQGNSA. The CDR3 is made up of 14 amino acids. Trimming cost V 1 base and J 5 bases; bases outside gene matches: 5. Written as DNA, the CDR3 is TGTGCCAGCAGCTTAGAGTTGGGGGGGAACGAGCAGTACTTC. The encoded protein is CASSLELGGNEQYF.

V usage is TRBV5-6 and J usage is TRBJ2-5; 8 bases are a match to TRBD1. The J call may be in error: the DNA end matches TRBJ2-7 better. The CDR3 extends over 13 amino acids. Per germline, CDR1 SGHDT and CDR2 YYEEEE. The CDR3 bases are TGTGCCAGCAGCGAGGACAGGGACTACGAGCAGTACTTC. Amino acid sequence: CASSEDRDYEQYF.

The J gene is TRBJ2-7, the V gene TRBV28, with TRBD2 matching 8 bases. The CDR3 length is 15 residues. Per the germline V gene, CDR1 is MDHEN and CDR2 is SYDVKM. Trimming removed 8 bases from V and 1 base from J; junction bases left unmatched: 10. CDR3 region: CASGLSAGESYEQYF. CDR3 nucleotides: TGTGCCAGCGGCTTGTCAGCGGGAGAGTCCTACGAGCAGTACTTC.

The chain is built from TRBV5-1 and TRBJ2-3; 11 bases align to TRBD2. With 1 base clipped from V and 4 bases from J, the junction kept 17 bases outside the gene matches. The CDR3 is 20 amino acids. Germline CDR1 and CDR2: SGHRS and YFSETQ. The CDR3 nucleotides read TGCGCCAGCAGCTTGACGACTAGCGGGGAGGGGGGTCGGGCGGCAGATACGCAGTATTTT. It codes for CASSLTTSGEGGRAADTQYF.

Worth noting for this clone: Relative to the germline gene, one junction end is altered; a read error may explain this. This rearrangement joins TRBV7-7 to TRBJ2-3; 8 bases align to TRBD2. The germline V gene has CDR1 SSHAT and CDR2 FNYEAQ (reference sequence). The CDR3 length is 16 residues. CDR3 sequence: CASSLGISGDTDTQYF. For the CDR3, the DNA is TGTGCTAGCAGCTTAGGCATTAGCGGGGACACAGATACGCAGTATTTT.

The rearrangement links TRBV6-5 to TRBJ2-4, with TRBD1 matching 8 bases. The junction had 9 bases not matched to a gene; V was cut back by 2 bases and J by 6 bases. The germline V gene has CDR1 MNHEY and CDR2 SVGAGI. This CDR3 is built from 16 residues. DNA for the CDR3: TGTGCCAGCAGTTACGCGGTAGGACAGGGCACAAACATTCAGTACTTC. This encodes CASSYAVGQGTNIQYF.

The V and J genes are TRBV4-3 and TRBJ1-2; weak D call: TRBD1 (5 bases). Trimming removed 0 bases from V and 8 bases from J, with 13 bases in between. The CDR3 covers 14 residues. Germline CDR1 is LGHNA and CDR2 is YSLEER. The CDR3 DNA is TGCGCCAGCAGCCAAGAGGTCAGGGTGGGGGGCTACACCTTC. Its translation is CASSQEVRVGGYTF.

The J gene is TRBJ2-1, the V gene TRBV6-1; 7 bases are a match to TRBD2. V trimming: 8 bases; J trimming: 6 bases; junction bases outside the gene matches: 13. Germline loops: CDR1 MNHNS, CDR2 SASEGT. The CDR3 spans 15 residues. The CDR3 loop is CASSGEAGVFNEQFF. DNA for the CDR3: TGTGCCAGCTCCGGGGAGGCGGGAGTGTTCAATGAGCAGTTCTTC.

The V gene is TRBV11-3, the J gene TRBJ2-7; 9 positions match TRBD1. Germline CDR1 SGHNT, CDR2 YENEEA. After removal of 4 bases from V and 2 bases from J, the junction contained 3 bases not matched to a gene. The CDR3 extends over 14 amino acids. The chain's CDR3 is CASSSRQGAYEQYF. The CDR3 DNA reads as TGTGCCAGCAGCTCGCGACAGGGGGCCTACGAGCAGTACTTC.

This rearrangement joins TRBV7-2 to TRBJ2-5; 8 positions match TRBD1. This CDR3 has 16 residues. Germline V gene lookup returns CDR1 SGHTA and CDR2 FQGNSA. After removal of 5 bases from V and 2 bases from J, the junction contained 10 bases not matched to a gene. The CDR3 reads CASSPKEQGAQETQYF. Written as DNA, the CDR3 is TGTGCCAGCAGCCCCAAGGAGCAGGGGGCACAAGAGACCCAGTACTTC.

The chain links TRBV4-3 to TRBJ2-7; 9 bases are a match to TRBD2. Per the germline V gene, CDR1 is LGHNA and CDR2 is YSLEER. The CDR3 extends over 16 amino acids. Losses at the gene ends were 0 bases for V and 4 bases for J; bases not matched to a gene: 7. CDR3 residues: CASSQDGGSGRYEQYF. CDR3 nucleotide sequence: TGCGCCAGCAGCCAAGATGGGGGTAGCGGGAGATACGAGCAGTACTTC.